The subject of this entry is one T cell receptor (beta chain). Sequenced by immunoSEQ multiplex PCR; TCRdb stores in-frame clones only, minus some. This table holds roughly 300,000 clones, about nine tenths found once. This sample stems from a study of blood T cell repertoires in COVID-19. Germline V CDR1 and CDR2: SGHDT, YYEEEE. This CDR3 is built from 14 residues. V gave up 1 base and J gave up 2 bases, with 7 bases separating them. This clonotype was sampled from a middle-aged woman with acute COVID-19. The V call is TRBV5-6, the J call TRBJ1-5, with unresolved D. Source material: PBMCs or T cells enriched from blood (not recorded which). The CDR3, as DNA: TGTGCCAGCAGCTTGCTAGAGGGCAATCAGCCCCAGCATTTT. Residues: CASSLLEGNQPQHF. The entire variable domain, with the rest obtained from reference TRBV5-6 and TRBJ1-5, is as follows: DAGVTQSPTHLIKTRGQQVTLRCSPKSGHDTVSWYQQALGQGPQFIFQYYEEEERQRGNFPDRFSGHQFPNYSSELNVNALLLGDSALYLCASSLLEGNQPQHFGDGTRLSIL.